The 14 T cell receptor beta chains in this list originate from one sample, sequenced in a study of Tregs in tolerant kidney transplant recipients. Related graft donors supplied nonmyeloablative bone marrow transplants, and mixed chimerism was transient. TCRdb's copy holds only in-frame clones and misses some; the assay was immunoSEQ multiplex PCR. The table records approximately 60,000 clones, roughly 86% of them present only once. Sequenced here: CD4+ T cells from blood (PBMCs), sampled 6 months after the transplant. The receptors stem from a human patient who received a combined kidney and bone marrow transplant. These T cells may partly come from the graft donor.

V is TRBV19 and J is TRBJ1-1, with D uncertain. The CDR3 is 16 residues long. V was trimmed by 6 bases and J by 4 bases, leaving 21 bases between them. In germline, CDR1 is LNHDA, CDR2 SQIVND (reference sequence). The CDR3 reads CASSVLLGTGSTEAFF. DNA for the CDR3: TGTGCCAGTAGCGTCCTGTTGGGCACGGGGAGCACTGAAGCTTTCTTT.

The chain links TRBV5-4 to TRBJ2-5, with D possibly TRBD1 on 6 matching bases. The CDR3 is 15 amino acids. Trimming took 3 bases from V and 4 from J, leaving 16 bases between them. The germline gives CDR1 SGHNT, CDR2 YYREEE (reference sequence). In DNA form, the CDR3 reads TGTGCCAGCAGCTCCAAGGACAGTTCGGGAGAGACCCAGTACTTC. Translation: CASSSKDSSGETQYF.

The chain is built from TRBV10-3 and TRBJ1-2, with a tentative D call TRBD1 (6 bases). Germline loops: CDR1 ENHRY, CDR2 SYGVKD. V lost 6 bases to trimming and J lost 6 bases, with 17 bases between them. The CDR3 consists of 14 residues. The CDR3 DNA reads as TGTGCCATCAGACCGGGACACCCATCGGATGGCTACACCTTC. This gives the protein CAIRPGHPSDGYTF.

The chain recombines TRBV19 with TRBJ2-1; 7 bases line up with TRBD2. This CDR3 has 13 amino acids. Unmatched junction bases numbered 6, after V lost 7 bases and J lost 6 bases. The germline V gene has CDR1 LNHDA and CDR2 SQIVND (reference sequence). The chain's CDR3 is CASMREIGNEQFF. The DNA of the CDR3 is TGTGCCAGTATGCGGGAGATCGGCAATGAGCAGTTCTTC. The complete variable domain, with remaining parts taken from reference TRBV19 and TRBJ2-1, reads DGGITQSPKYLFRKEGQNVTLSCEQNLNHDAMYWYRQDPGQGLRLIYYSQIVNDFQKGDIAEGYSVSREKKESFPLTVTSAQKNPTAFYLCASMREIGNEQFFGPGTRLTVL.

The rearrangement links TRBV18 to TRBJ2-4, with D possibly TRBD1 on 5 matching bases. The germline V gene has CDR1 KGHSH and CDR2 LQKENI. The V gene lost 4 bases and the J gene lost 2 bases, with 12 bases spanning the gap. This CDR3 region has 15 residues. The CDR3 DNA follows: TGTGCCAGCTCACGCCCAGGGCTGTCCAAAAACATTCAGTACTTC. It translates to CASSRPGLSKNIQYF.

This clone was picked up one time. V is TRBV7-3 and J is TRBJ2-3; 7 bases are a match to TRBD2. Per germline, CDR1 SGHTA and CDR2 FQGTGA. This CDR3 is 16 amino acids long. The ends lost 2 bases at V and 4 bases at J; junction bases unmatched: 9. CDR3 amino acids: CASSLGGRGYADTQYF. The CDR3 coding sequence is TGTGCCAGCAGCTTAGGGGGGAGGGGTTACGCAGATACGCAGTATTTT.

The sample holds one count of this clone. The V and J genes are TRBV11-2 and TRBJ2-1; possible D gene TRBD1, 6 bases. The germline V gene encodes CDR1 SGHAT and CDR2 FQNNGV. This CDR3 has 14 residues. The ends were cut back, 5 bases at V and 2 bases at J, with 10 bases in the middle. The CDR3 nucleotides are TGTGCCAGCAGCCCCCGGACAGCCTACAATGAGCAGTTCTTC. Encoded protein: CASSPRTAYNEQFF.

The gene calls are TRBV5-1 and TRBJ2-2; D may be TRBD1 (6 bases). Germline CDR1 is SGHRS and CDR2 is YFSETQ. V gave up 5 bases and J gave up 1 base, with 9 bases separating them. The CDR3 extends over 14 amino acids. CDR3 region: CASSLTGNTGELFF. CDR3 sequence (DNA): TGCGCCAGCAGTTTGACAGGGAACACCGGGGAGCTGTTTTTT.

The chain couples TRBV7-2 to TRBJ2-2; D may be TRBD2 (6 bases). This CDR3 has 16 amino acids. V was clipped by 5 bases and J by 3 bases, with 16 bases between them. Germline values: CDR1 SGHTA, CDR2 FQGNSA. CDR3 sequence reads: CASSHSGSRDTGELFF. The DNA for the CDR3 is TGTGCCAGCAGCCACTCCGGGAGCCGTGACACCGGGGAGCTGTTTTTT.

The chain links TRBV12-5 to TRBJ1-1; 8 bases align to TRBD1. With 7 bases clipped from V and 0 bases from J, the junction kept 19 bases outside the gene matches. CDR3 size: 19 residues. Germline V lookup: CDR1 LGHNT, CDR2 FRNRAP. The CDR3 coding sequence is TGTGCTAGTGCCCTCGTTTATAGGACAGGGCTCGACTTGAACACTGAAGCTTTCTTT. Residues: CASALVYRTGLDLNTEAFF.

V gene TRBV5-1 combines with J gene TRBJ2-3; 11 nucleotides align to TRBD2. Germline loops: CDR1 SGHRS, CDR2 YFSETQ. The CDR3 has 16 residues. The trim removed 3 bases at V and 2 bases at J, leaving 5 bases unmatched. In DNA, the CDR3 is TGCGCCAGCAGCTCGCGACTAGCGGGAAACACAGATACGCAGTATTTT. This translates into CASSSRLAGNTDTQYF.

The chain is built from TRBV7-6 and TRBJ2-3; D remains ambiguous. CDR1 and CDR2 from the germline V gene are SGHVS and FNYEAQ. CDR3 length: 15 amino acids. V lost 5 bases and J 0 bases, leaving 12 bases between the germline ends. CDR3 sequence reads: CASSPAETSTDTQYF. DNA for the CDR3: TGTGCCAGCAGCCCCGCGGAGACTAGCACAGATACGCAGTATTTT. Full variable domain (missing parts from reference TRBV7-6 and TRBJ2-3): GAGVSQSPRYKVTKRGQDVALRCDPISGHVSLYWYRQALGQGPEFLTYFNYEAQQDKSGLPNDRFSAERPEGSISTLTIQRTEQRDSAMYRCASSPAETSTDTQYFGPGTRLTVL.

This clone showed up just once. The chain employs TRBV7-3 and TRBJ2-7, with TRBD2 identical over 11 bases. J lost 0 bases, V lost 2 bases, and 9 bases had no gene match. The CDR3 covers 18 residues. Germline V CDR1 and CDR2: SGHTA, FQGTGA. The CDR3 DNA reads TGTGCCAGCAGCTTAGGGGGACTAGCGGCGATCTTCTCCTACGAGCAGTACTTC. It encodes CASSLGGLAAIFSYEQYF. Together with reference TRBV7-3 and TRBJ2-7, the CDR3 gives the full variable domain: GAGVSQTPSNKVTEKGKYVELRCDPISGHTALYWYRQSLGQGPEFLIYFQGTGAADDSGLPNDRFFAVRPEGSVSTLKIQRTERGDSAVYLCASSLGGLAAIFSYEQYFGPGTRLTVT.

The chain recombines TRBV5-4 with TRBJ2-5; D perhaps matches TRBD2 (5 bases). Germline lookup yields CDR1 SGHNT and CDR2 YYREEE (reference sequence). The CDR3 loop spans 14 amino acids. V shed 4 bases and J shed 0 bases, with 10 bases lying between them. CDR3 protein: CASSPAENQETQYF. In nucleotides, the CDR3 is TGTGCCAGCAGCCCAGCGGAAAACCAAGAGACCCAGTACTTC.